The 29 T cell receptor beta chains reported below all come from one sample, sequenced in a study of T cell repertoires in cytomegalovirus infection. Which antigens these TCRs recognize remains unknown. TCRdb independently ran MiXCR on the reads; one entry per CDR3 protein. The data contain 900,000 to 950,000 distinct CDR3 sequences, about 33% of them singletons. The material was cultured CD8+ T cells from PBMCs, obtained from culture after CMV antigen stimulation. The source of these receptors is a human donor in good health (CMV status not recorded). Some clones in this sample may be carry-over from other donors' samples.

Notes on this clonotype: Mismatch with germline at one junction end may stem from a read error. The chain couples TRBV11-1 to TRBJ2-5, with a weak D call TRBD2 (6 bases). The CDR3 runs to 13 residues. Germline V gives CDR1 SGHAT, CDR2 FQDESV (reference sequence). CDR3 bases: TGTGCCAGCAGCTCCCGAGTTCGGGAGACCCAGAACTTC. Translation gives CASSSRVRETQNF.

The V gene is TRBV15, the J gene TRBJ2-3; D is possibly TRBD1 or TRBD2 (6 bases each). Per the germline V gene, CDR1 is LNHNV and CDR2 is YYDKDF (reference sequence). The germline V and J ends were trimmed by 7 bases and 1 base, with 15 bases remaining between them. The CDR3 is 15 residues long. CDR3 in amino acids: CATTPTGTGTDTQYF. The DNA of the CDR3 is TGTGCCACCACCCCCACAGGGACTGGCACAGATACGCAGTATTTT. The full variable domain, its missing parts supplied by reference TRBV15 and TRBJ2-3, is DAMVIQNPRYQVTQFGKPVTLSCSQTLNHNVMYWYQQKSSQAPKLLFHYYDKDFNNEADTPDNFQSRRPNTSFCFLDIRSPGLGDTAMYLCATTPTGTGTDTQYFGPGTRLTVL.

This clonotype was recorded only once. This chain uses TRBV20-1 with TRBJ1-2; D call uncertain. In germline, CDR1 is DFQATT, CDR2 SNEGSKA (reference sequence). This CDR3 spans 12 amino acids. The V end lost 2 bases, the J end lost 3 bases, and 7 bases lay between the germline ends. CDR3 DNA: TGCAGTGCTAGAATTTTGGACTATGGCTACACCTTC. It codes for CSARILDYGYTF.

There are many counts of this clonotype. This chain links TRBV7-9 with TRBJ1-1, with D perhaps TRBD1 (5 bases). V was pared by 2 bases and J by 0 bases, with 10 bases between. The CDR3 is made up of 15 amino acids. Germline V gene sequence: CDR1 SEHNR, CDR2 FQNEAQ (reference sequence). This CDR3 is CASSLYEGMNTEAFF. The CDR3 coding sequence is TGTGCCAGCAGCTTATATGAGGGGATGAACACTGAAGCTTTCTTT.

This chain connects TRBV10-3 to TRBJ1-5; D not certain. The CDR3 totals 16 residues. The germline gives CDR1 ENHRY, CDR2 SYGVKD. V lost 0 bases, J lost 8 bases, and 17 bases lay in between. CDR3 sequence (DNA): TGTGCCATCAGTGAGTCGAGGAGTACTCCTCTGGAGCCCCAGCATTTT. This codes for CAISESRSTPLEPQHF.

This clonotype was counted a few times. The genes are TRBV6-2 or TRBV6-3 and TRBJ2-5, with D possibly being TRBD1 (5 bases). The CDR3 totals 12 residues. Between the trimmed V and J ends, which lost 11 bases and 4 bases, there was a span of 14 bases. Germline-derived CDR1 and CDR2 are MNHEY and SVGEGT. The CDR3 coding sequence is TGTGCCGGACATCGGGTGGGAGAGACCCAGTACTTC. This translates into CAGHRVGETQYF.

This clonotype has just one count. The V gene is TRBV9, the J gene TRBJ1-5; tentatively, D is TRBD1 (6 bases). CDR3 length: 14 residues. V was pared by 0 bases and J by 7 bases, with 11 bases between. In germline, CDR1 is SGDLS, CDR2 YYNGEE. CDR3 residues: CASSVAGEIQPQHF. The CDR3 bases are TGTGCCAGCAGCGTAGCAGGGGAAATACAGCCCCAGCATTTT. The variable domain in full, completed from reference TRBV9 and TRBJ1-5, reads DSGVTQTPKHLITATGQRVTLRCSPRSGDLSVYWYQQSLDQGLQFLIQYYNGEERAKGNILERFSAQQFPDLHSELNLSSLELGDSALYFCASSVAGEIQPQHFGDGTRLSIL.

This clonotype was seen repeatedly, ten times or more. This chain links TRBV7-2 with TRBJ2-1; D not resolved. The germline V gene encodes CDR1 SGHTA and CDR2 FQGNSA. Trimming left V 3 bases short and J 7 bases short, with 10 bases between. The CDR3 sequence is 13 residues long. CDR3 nucleotide sequence: TGTGCCAGCAGCTTTAGAGGATGGAATGAGCAGTTCTTC. Translation: CASSFRGWNEQFF.

Regarding this clonotype: This could be a read error, since a much larger clone is one nucleotide away. V and J are TRBV7-2 and TRBJ2-5; weak D call: TRBD2 (5 bases). Germline V gives CDR1 SGHTA, CDR2 FQGNSA. The CDR3 length is 14 residues. The CDR3 DNA follows: TGTGTCAGCGGTCCCGGAGTAGTGGGTTGGACCCAGTACTTC. Amino acid sequence: CVSGPGVVGWTQYF.

In this sample, this clonotype turned up many times. The chain combines TRBV27 with TRBJ1-5; 8 bases are shared with TRBD1. V shed 5 bases, J shed 4 bases, and the junction held 7 bases outside the gene matches. This CDR3 is built from 15 residues. Germline values: CDR1 MNHEY, CDR2 SMNVEV (reference sequence). The DNA of the CDR3 is TGTGCCAGCAGTGCTCGGGACAGGCCTAATCAGCCCCAGCATTTT. Translated, it gives CASSARDRPNQPQHF.

The rearrangement links TRBV2 to TRBJ2-2, with D perhaps matching TRBD1 (6 bases). V was pared by 10 bases and J by 3 bases, with 15 bases between. This CDR3 contains 14 residues. The germline gives CDR1 SNHLY, CDR2 FYNNEI. The CDR3 sequence: CANNDRSDTGELFF. The CDR3 DNA sequence: TGTGCCAACAACGACAGGTCAGACACCGGGGAGCTGTTTTTT.

This clonotype was counted many times. The V gene is TRBV15, the J gene TRBJ2-3, with 11 bases identical to TRBD2. The germline CDR1 and CDR2 sequences are LNHNV and YYDKDF (reference sequence). The CDR3 is made up of 16 amino acids. The trim removed 3 bases at V and 2 bases at J, leaving 4 bases unmatched. DNA of the CDR3: TGTGCCACCAGCAGGGAGGGACTAGCGGACACAGATACGCAGTATTTT. It yields the protein CATSREGLADTDTQYF.

This clonotype was seen once. The rearrangement links TRBV4-1 to TRBJ2-7; TRBD1 or TRBD2 may be the D gene (5 bases each). Trimming removed 3 bases at V and 1 base at J, with 10 bases between. Germline V gene sequence: CDR1 MGHRA, CDR2 YSYEKL. CDR3 length: 14 amino acids. The CDR3: CASSHLGDSYEQYF. CDR3 in DNA: TGCGCCAGCAGCCATTTGGGGGATTCCTACGAGCAGTACTTC.

This clonotype was counted between two and nine times. The chain has TRBV12-5 and TRBJ2-2, with 8 bases aligning to TRBD2. There are 18 residues in the CDR3. CDR1 and CDR2 (germline): LGHNT, FRNRAP. The V segment lost 5 bases and the J segment 3 bases; nucleotides outside the gene matches: 14. The CDR3 DNA sequence: TGTGCTAGTGGTCTCCTGGTTAGCGGGGAGGGGGACACCGGGGAGCTGTTTTTT. Its protein is CASGLLVSGEGDTGELFF.

V usage is TRBV20-1 and J usage is TRBJ2-2; 7 nucleotides line up with TRBD1. V dropped 6 bases and J dropped 1; count of bases not matched to a gene: 8. Germline-derived CDR1 and CDR2 are DFQATT and SNEGSKA (reference sequence). The length of the CDR3 is 15 residues. CDR3 nucleotide sequence: TGCAGTGCCCCGCCGTACAGGGGGAACACCGGGGAGCTGTTTTTT. Residues: CSAPPYRGNTGELFF.

This clonotype was picked up a small number of times. The J gene is TRBJ2-5, the V gene TRBV27; 14 nucleotides match TRBD2. This CDR3 is 16 amino acids long. Germline lookup yields CDR1 MNHEY and CDR2 SMNVEV (reference sequence). Losses at the gene ends were 5 bases for V and 7 bases for J; bases not matched to a gene: 9. The CDR3 spells CASSGPGLAGDGTQYF. The CDR3 coding sequence is TGTGCCAGCAGTGGTCCGGGACTAGCGGGAGATGGGACCCAGTACTTC.

In its sample, this clonotype was seen many times. This chain uses TRBV7-8 with TRBJ1-1; D is perhaps TRBD1 (5 bases). There are 16 residues in the CDR3. V was cut by 1 base and J by 5 bases, with 17 bases left in between. Germline CDR1 is SGHVS and CDR2 is FQNEAQ. The chain's CDR3 is CASSLEWAGTGTEAFF. The CDR3 bases are TGTGCCAGCAGCTTAGAGTGGGCAGGGACGGGAACTGAAGCTTTCTTT.

This clonotype was counted a few times. This rearrangement joins TRBV5-4 to TRBJ1-2; 7 bases agree with TRBD1. This CDR3 has 14 residues. V shed 6 bases, J shed 8 bases, and the junction held 13 bases outside the gene matches. Germline lookup yields CDR1 SGHNT and CDR2 YYREEE (reference sequence). The CDR3 DNA is TGTGCCAGCATCCAATTTACAGGGGACGACGGCTACACCTTC. It specifies CASIQFTGDDGYTF.

Only a few counts were recorded for this clonotype. The chain recombines TRBV7-2 with TRBJ2-7; D might be TRBD2 (5 bases). The CDR3 has 13 residues. V was clipped by 4 bases and J by 3 bases, with 10 bases between them. Germline CDR1 and CDR2: SGHTA and FQGNSA. Here the CDR3 reads CASSYGNLYEQYV. DNA of the CDR3: TGTGCCAGCAGCTACGGGAATCTCTACGAGCAGTACGTC.

The table lists this clonotype with many counts. The chain has TRBV7-6 and TRBJ2-5, with no clear D. V lost 0 bases and J 0 bases, leaving 11 bases between the germline ends. Per germline, CDR1 SGHVS and CDR2 FNYEAQ. The CDR3 extends over 16 amino acids. CDR3 bases: TGTGCCAGCAGCTTAGCCCCCTCCAGCTACCAAGAGACCCAGTACTTC. Its protein product is CASSLAPSSYQETQYF.

The J gene is TRBJ2-5, the V gene TRBV4-2; 7 positions agree with TRBD2. Looked up from germline, CDR1 is LGHNA and CDR2 is YNFKEQ. With V trimmed by 1 base and J by 5 bases, 16 bases remained unmatched. The CDR3 consists of 18 residues. The DNA of the CDR3 is TGTGCCAGCAGCCAAGTTGGCCTAGCGGAACCTTATGGGGAGACCCAGTACTTC. It is translated as CASSQVGLAEPYGETQYF.

On this clonotype: A much more abundant neighbour one base away suggests this may be a read error. This chain connects TRBV7-2 to TRBJ1-3; D remains ambiguous. This CDR3 comprises 14 residues. The germline V gene has CDR1 SGHTA and CDR2 FQGNSA. The CDR3 region is CASTLGGSRNTIYF. CDR3 nucleotides: TGTGCCAGCACCCTTGGTGGCTCTAGAAACACCATATATTTT.

V usage is TRBV4-3 and J usage is TRBJ1-5; no firm D call. V was clipped by 0 bases and J by 6 bases, with 12 bases between them. Per the germline V gene, CDR1 is LGHNA and CDR2 is YSLEER. The CDR3 extends over 15 amino acids. As DNA, the CDR3 is TGCGCCAGCAGCCAAGATCTTGGCATTACTCAGCCCCAGCATTTT. It yields the protein CASSQDLGITQPQHF.

This clonotype was counted between two and nine times. The chain links TRBV4-1 to TRBJ2-7, with D unclear. This CDR3 contains 14 residues. Germline values: CDR1 MGHRA, CDR2 YSYEKL. Trimming left V 3 bases short and J 6 bases short, with 15 bases between. This chain's CDR3 is CASSHDVTHIEQYF. In DNA form, the CDR3 reads TGCGCCAGCAGCCATGATGTCACCCATATCGAGCAGTACTTC.

This clonotype was seen ten or more times. The chain recombines TRBV7-2 with TRBJ2-3; TRBD2 matches at 10 bases. V trimming: 5 bases; J trimming: 11 bases; junction bases outside the gene matches: 4. In germline, CDR1 is SGHTA, CDR2 FQGNSA. The CDR3 contains 12 residues. DNA for the CDR3: TGTGCCAGCAGCCCAGGACTAGCGGAGCAGTATTTT. Amino acids: CASSPGLAEQYF.

V usage is TRBV6-6 and J usage is TRBJ1-4; 7 bases match TRBD1. CDR1 is MNHNY and CDR2 is SVGAGI in the germline V gene (reference sequence). J gave up 3 bases and V 7 bases, and 11 bases lay outside the gene matches. This CDR3 spans 16 amino acids. The CDR3 region is CASTLQRGPPNEKLFF. The CDR3 region has the DNA TGTGCCAGCACCCTACAGAGGGGGCCTCCTAATGAAAAACTGTTTTTT.

V usage is TRBV28 and J usage is TRBJ1-2; tentatively, D is TRBD1 (6 bases). CDR3 length: 13 amino acids. Trimming removed 6 bases at V and 1 base at J, with 9 bases between. Germline V gene lookup returns CDR1 MDHEN and CDR2 SYDVKM. In nucleotides, the CDR3 is TGTGCCAGCAGGGGGGACATTAACTATGGCTACACCTTC. Amino acid sequence: CASRGDINYGYTF.

This chain uses TRBV6-5 with TRBJ2-2; D remains unclear. This CDR3 has 14 residues. V lost 2 bases and J 1 base, leaving 5 bases between the germline ends. Germline V CDR1 and CDR2: MNHEY, SVGAGI. The DNA of the CDR3 is TGTGCCAGCAGTTACCAAGGGAACACCGGGGAGCTGTTTTTT. Its translation is CASSYQGNTGELFF.

This clonotype was detected a few times. V gene TRBV6-2 or TRBV6-3 combines with J gene TRBJ2-4, with TRBD2 matching 14 bases. V lost 5 bases and J lost 15; bases outside the gene matches: 15. Per the germline V gene, CDR1 is MNHEY and CDR2 is SVGEGT. The CDR3 is 16 residues long. The CDR3 loop reads CASSATPGTSGGRWYF. The CDR3 DNA follows: TGTGCCAGCAGTGCCACCCCCGGGACTAGCGGGGGTCGTTGGTACTTC.